Presented here are 14 T cell receptor beta chains from one specimen sequenced in a study of blood T cell repertoires in COVID-19. Only in-frame clones appear in the TCRdb table, and some are missing; sequencing was by immunoSEQ multiplex PCR. The data contain roughly 100,000 clones, roughly 79% of them seen just once; the ten biggest clones take up just under 10%. Sequenced material: peripheral blood. Receptor source: a woman older than 75 with acute or convalescent COVID-19.

This chain uses TRBV5-5 with TRBJ2-7, with TRBD2 identical over 11 bases. Per the germline V gene, CDR1 is SGHKS and CDR2 is YYEKEE (reference sequence). With 4 bases clipped from V and 5 bases from J, the junction kept 11 bases outside the gene matches. The CDR3 covers 16 residues. CDR3 amino acids: CASSLVTSGVRDEQYF. The DNA of the CDR3 is TGTGCCAGCAGCCTAGTGACTAGCGGGGTGAGGGACGAGCAGTACTTC.

The V call is TRBV6-2 or TRBV6-3, the J call TRBJ2-7, with 10 bases matching TRBD2. Germline CDR1 MNHEY, CDR2 SVGEGT. This CDR3 comprises 15 residues. The V segment lost 4 bases and the J segment 3 bases; nucleotides outside the gene matches: 6. The CDR3 reads CASSFSGRGDYEQYF. The DNA of the CDR3 is TGTGCCAGCAGTTTCAGCGGGAGGGGGGACTACGAGCAGTACTTC.

V usage is TRBV28 and J usage is TRBJ1-2, with no clear D. Deletions cut 2 bases from V and 4 bases from J, with 5 bases between. CDR3 length: 12 amino acids. From germline, CDR1 is MDHEN and CDR2 SYDVKM. The DNA for the CDR3 is TGTGCCAGCAGTTTAAGCCCCTATGGCTACACCTTC. It translates to CASSLSPYGYTF.

This clone occurred once. This chain links TRBV9 with TRBJ1-4; no definite D call. V lost 3 bases and J 0 bases, leaving 15 bases between the germline ends. Germline lookup yields CDR1 SGDLS and CDR2 YYNGEE. CDR3 length equals 17 residues. CDR3 region: CASSADLGRSTNEKLFF. The CDR3 DNA sequence: TGTGCCAGCAGCGCGGACTTGGGGAGATCAACTAATGAAAAACTGTTTTTT.

The V gene is TRBV5-4, the J gene TRBJ1-4, with TRBD1 as a possible D gene (6 bases). The CDR3 is made up of 17 amino acids. The V gene lost 2 bases and the J gene lost 8 bases, with 22 bases spanning the gap. Germline V gene data show CDR1 as SGHNT and CDR2 as YYREEE (reference sequence). The CDR3 is CASSFSPRNRVVEKLFF. The CDR3 DNA reads as TGTGCCAGCAGCTTCTCCCCTAGGAACAGGGTTGTCGAAAAACTGTTTTTT. The variable domain in full, with the rest retrieved from reference TRBV5-4 and TRBJ1-4, is ETGVTQSPTHLIKTRGQQVTLRCSSQSGHNTVSWYQQALGQGPQFIFQYYREEENGRGNFPPRFSGLQFPNYSSELNVNALELDDSALYLCASSFSPRNRVVEKLFFGSGTQLSVL.

This clone was detected many times. This chain uses TRBV2 with TRBJ2-7; no firm D call. CDR3 length equals 10 residues. V was clipped by 9 bases and J by 7 bases, with 10 bases between them. Germline V CDR1 and CDR2: SNHLY, FYNNEI. CDR3 residues: CASTTLEQYF. Written as DNA, the CDR3 is TGTGCCAGTACGACATTGGAGCAGTACTTC.

The J gene is TRBJ2-7, the V gene TRBV9, with D maybe TRBD2 (6 bases). The CDR3 totals 14 residues. Trimming pared 4 bases from V and 2 bases from J, leaving 13 bases between. Germline V lookup: CDR1 SGDLS, CDR2 YYNGEE. DNA for the CDR3: TGTGCCAGCAGCCCCGGGAGAGGGACCTACGAGCAGTACTTC. It yields the protein CASSPGRGTYEQYF.

The chain has TRBV19 and TRBJ1-3, with D tentatively TRBD1 (6 bases). V was clipped by 11 bases and J by 0 bases, with 17 bases between them. Germline assignment: CDR1 LNHDA and CDR2 SQIVND (reference sequence). The CDR3 loop spans 15 amino acids. In DNA form, the CDR3 reads TGTGCCGTTCCTGGGCAGGGGATCTCTGGAAACACCATATATTTT. Protein: CAVPGQGISGNTIYF.

This chain links TRBV19 with TRBJ2-3; D may be TRBD2 (5 bases). Per germline, CDR1 LNHDA and CDR2 SQIVND (reference sequence). The CDR3 sequence is 14 residues long. V was trimmed by 6 bases and J by 2 bases, leaving 12 bases between them. The CDR3, as DNA: TGTGCCAGTAGCGAGCGGACCTTCACAGATACGCAGTATTTT. Its translation is CASSERTFTDTQYF. Full variable domain (rest looked up from reference TRBV19 and TRBJ2-3): DGGITQSPKYLFRKEGQNVTLSCEQNLNHDAMYWYRQDPGQGLRLIYYSQIVNDFQKGDIAEGYSVSREKKESFPLTVTSAQKNPTAFYLCASSERTFTDTQYFGPGTRLTVL.

The gene calls are TRBV19 and TRBJ1-1; TRBD1 agrees at 8 bases. Germline CDR1 and CDR2: LNHDA and SQIVND (reference sequence). J lost 6 bases, V lost 5 bases, and 14 bases had no gene match. This CDR3 has 16 amino acids. CDR3 DNA: TGTGCCAGTAGTCCCGGACAGGGCGTTATAAGGCCTGAAGCTTTCTTT. The encoded protein is CASSPGQGVIRPEAFF.

The J gene is TRBJ1-2, the V gene TRBV19; D is ambiguous. Germline loops: CDR1 LNHDA, CDR2 SQIVND (reference sequence). There are 15 residues in the CDR3. V lost 3 bases to trimming and J lost 4 bases, with 15 bases between them. CDR3: CASSIAYGGSYGYTF. The CDR3 DNA is TGTGCCAGTAGTATTGCCTACGGCGGGTCCTATGGCTACACCTTC.

The chain has TRBV12-3 or TRBV12-4 and TRBJ2-5; D not certain. The V end lost 1 base, the J end lost 4 bases, and 7 bases lay between the germline ends. This CDR3 is 13 amino acids long. The CDR3: CASSLVTGETQYF. Written as DNA, the CDR3 is TGTGCCAGCAGTTTAGTGACGGGAGAGACCCAGTACTTC.

The table lists this clone with a count of one. At one end, the junction sequence differs from germline, possibly due to a read error. CDR3 in amino acids: CASTLTVNTEAFF. CDR3 DNA: TGTGCCAGCACCTTAACAGTGAACACTGAAGCTTTCTTT. The chain has TRBV7-8 and TRBJ1-1; D is uncertain. CDR1 SGHVS and CDR2 FQNEAQ come from the germline V gene. The CDR3 has 13 residues. The whole variable domain, filled in from reference TRBV7-8 and TRBJ1-1, reads GAGVSQSPRYKVAKRGQDVALRCDPISGHVSLFWYQQALGQGPEFLTYFQNEAQLDKSGLPSDRFFAERPEGSVSTLKIQRTQQEDSAVYLCASTLTVNTEAFFGQGTRLTVV.

The V and J genes are TRBV19 and TRBJ1-2; 8 bases are shared with TRBD1. CDR1 LNHDA and CDR2 SQIVND come from the germline V gene (reference sequence). CDR3 length: 12 residues. J lost 4 bases, V lost 6 bases, and 1 base had no gene match. This chain's CDR3 is CASRGTGYGYTF. The CDR3 DNA follows: TGTGCCAGTAGAGGGACAGGCTATGGCTACACCTTC.